A single sample is the source of the 22 T cell receptor beta chains below, sequenced in a study of CD8 T cells in ankylosing spondylitis. Study-level findings and limits: Made up of about eight highly homologous variants, a TCR beta motif appeared characteristic of ankylosing spondylitis blood.

MiXCR, run by TCRdb on the 5' RACE reads, gives a single entry per CDR3 protein. The sample shows 330,000 or so distinct CDR3 sequences, 7% to 9% of them seen only once. No cognate antigen is known for these TCRs. Sequenced input: blood, either unsorted or a sorted T cell fraction (not recorded which). The receptors come from a male donor with ankylosing spondylitis.

This clonotype was recorded at least ten times. The V gene is TRBV15, the J gene TRBJ1-1; D is unclear. The CDR3 is 14 residues long. V dropped 0 bases and J dropped 0 bases, with 5 bases sitting between them. The germline CDR1 and CDR2 sequences are LNHNV and YYDKDF (reference sequence). For the CDR3, the DNA is TGTGCCACCAGCAGAGACAGGATGAACACTGAAGCTTTCTTT. This gives the protein CATSRDRMNTEAFF.

The J gene is TRBJ2-4, the V gene TRBV5-1; D perhaps matches TRBD2 (6 bases). Trimming took off 4 bases at V and 0 bases at J, with 11 bases between the two ends. CDR1 and CDR2 (germline): SGHRS, YFSETQ. The CDR3 runs 15 residues. The CDR3 DNA reads as TGCGCCAGCAGCGCGGGGTCAGTAGCCAAAAACATTCAGTACTTC. Encoded protein: CASSAGSVAKNIQYF. Full variable domain (remainder filled in from reference TRBV5-1 and TRBJ2-4): KAGVTQTPRYLIKTRGQQVTLSCSPISGHRSVSWYQQTPGQGLQFLFEYFSETQRNKGNFPGRFSGRQFSNSRSEMNVSTLELGDSALYLCASSAGSVAKNIQYFGAGTRLSVL.

This chain uses TRBV6-2 or TRBV6-3 with TRBJ2-1; tentatively, D is TRBD1 or TRBD2 (6 bases each). CDR1 is MNHEY, CDR2 SVGEGT, per germline. This CDR3 has 15 residues. Trimming removed 9 bases from V and 5 bases from J, with 20 bases in between. The CDR3 region is CASTPGVRGDNEQFF. CDR3 bases: TGTGCCAGTACCCCTGGGGTGAGGGGGGACAATGAGCAGTTCTTC.

This chain uses TRBV10-3 with TRBJ1-5; tentative D call: TRBD1 (5 bases). This CDR3 contains 15 residues. The germline V gene encodes CDR1 ENHRY and CDR2 SYGVKD. With 0 bases removed from V and 0 bases from J, the gap between germline ends came to 6 bases. This chain's CDR3 is CAISESGLSNQPQHF. CDR3 DNA sequence: TGTGCCATCAGTGAGTCGGGGCTTAGCAATCAGCCCCAGCATTTT.

This clonotype was recorded a few times. The chain carries TRBV10-3 and TRBJ2-1; 8 positions match TRBD2. Germline V CDR1 and CDR2: ENHRY, SYGVKD. The junction had 11 bases not matched to a gene; V was cut back by 11 bases and J by 8 bases. The CDR3 covers 13 residues. The CDR3: CAAGRALSHEQFF. For the CDR3, the DNA is TGTGCCGCCGGGAGGGCTTTGTCCCATGAGCAGTTCTTC.

A word on this clonotype: One base away lies a much larger clone, so this may be a sequencing read error. This chain links TRBV5-5 with TRBJ2-2; tentatively, D is TRBD2 (5 bases). This CDR3 spans 15 amino acids. From germline, CDR1 is SGHKS and CDR2 YYEKEE (reference sequence). The CDR3 DNA sequence: TGTGCCAGCAACTTGGAGGCGGCGAACACCGGGGAGCTGTTTTTT. Its translation is CASNLEAANTGELFF. The full variable domain, completed using reference TRBV5-5 and TRBJ2-2, is DAGVTQSPTHLIKTRGQQVTLRCSPISGHKSVSWYQQVLGQGPQFIFQYYEKEERGRGNFPDRFSARQFPNYSSELNVNALLLGDSALYLCASNLEAANTGELFFGEGSRLTVL.

This clonotype was found a few times. The chain joins TRBV10-3 to TRBJ1-3; no clear D gene. V gave up 3 bases and J gave up 4 bases, with 10 bases separating them. The CDR3 has 14 amino acids. Germline assignment: CDR1 ENHRY and CDR2 SYGVKD. CDR3 residues: CAISDPLRGNTIYF. The CDR3 DNA reads as TGTGCCATCAGTGATCCCCTCCGGGGAAACACCATATATTTT.

The table lists this clonotype with a few counts. This chain links TRBV7-9 with TRBJ1-2; unclear D gene. The CDR3 spans 15 residues. Trimming stripped 2 bases from V and 7 bases from J, with 17 bases between. The germline CDR1 and CDR2 sequences are SEHNR and FQNEAQ (reference sequence). This CDR3 is CASSLQEGGVTGYTF. The CDR3 DNA sequence: TGTGCCAGCAGCTTACAGGAGGGCGGAGTGACTGGCTACACCTTC.

The V call is TRBV10-3, the J call TRBJ1-5; 9 positions agree with TRBD1. The CDR3 sequence is 17 residues long. Germline lookup yields CDR1 ENHRY and CDR2 SYGVKD. J was trimmed by 6 bases and V by 3 bases; bases with no gene match: 12. CDR3: CAISDPDRGGPPQPQHF. CDR3 coding DNA: TGTGCCATCAGTGACCCCGACAGGGGGGGCCCCCCTCAGCCCCAGCATTTT.

This clonotype was observed at least ten times. The gene calls are TRBV27 and TRBJ2-7; D call uncertain. CDR3 size: 13 residues. With 5 bases removed from V and 4 bases from J, the gap between germline ends came to 12 bases. The germline CDR1 and CDR2 sequences are MNHEY and SMNVEV (reference sequence). DNA for the CDR3: TGTGCCAGCAGTCCCGAGACACAATACGAGCAGTACTTC. It encodes CASSPETQYEQYF.

This clonotype was counted many times. The chain uses TRBV6-5 and TRBJ2-5; a weak D match, TRBD2 (5 bases). Germline CDR1 and CDR2: MNHEY and SVGAGI. Trimming removed 4 bases from V and 5 bases from J, with 5 bases in between. The CDR3 is 11 amino acids. CDR3 DNA sequence: TGTGCCAGCAGTTCGGGGGAGACCCAGTACTTC. As protein: CASSSGETQYF.

There are a few counts of this clonotype. This chain joins TRBV5-1 and TRBJ2-7, with 8 bases that match TRBD2. The CDR3 has 14 residues. From germline, CDR1 is SGHRS and CDR2 YFSETQ. The junction had 4 bases not matched to a gene; V was cut back by 0 bases and J by 5 bases. The CDR3 nucleotides are TGCGCCAGCAGCTTGGAGCGGGAGATCCACGAGCAGTACTTC. Its translation: CASSLEREIHEQYF.

The chain's CDR3 is CASSLRADYGYTF. CDR3 sequence (DNA): TGCGCCAGCAGCTTGCGGGCAGACTATGGCTACACCTTC. The chain has TRBV5-1 and TRBJ1-2; D not resolved. V lost 1 base to trimming and J lost 3 bases, with 7 bases between them. Germline V CDR1 and CDR2: SGHRS, YFSETQ. This CDR3 has 13 residues.

V is TRBV3-1 and J is TRBJ2-5; D remains ambiguous. CDR1 and CDR2 (germline): LGHDT, YNNKEL (reference sequence). Trimming pared 6 bases from V and 5 bases from J, leaving 7 bases between. CDR3 length equals 11 residues. DNA of the CDR3: TGTGCCAGCAGAAGGCGGGAGACCCAGTACTTC. This codes for CASRRRETQYF.

This clonotype was counted a few times. Here the CDR3 DNA reads TGCGCCAGCAGCTTACAGGGGGTGTTGACAGATACGCAGTATTTT. It yields the protein CASSLQGVLTDTQYF. J is TRBJ2-3 and V is TRBV5-1; 8 nucleotides align to TRBD1. Germline V gene lookup returns CDR1 SGHRS and CDR2 YFSETQ. This CDR3 contains 15 residues. Trimming at V came to 2 bases and at J to 3 bases, leaving 5 bases not matched to a gene. Based on the CDR3 plus reference TRBV5-1 and TRBJ2-3, the full variable domain is KAGVTQTPRYLIKTRGQQVTLSCSPISGHRSVSWYQQTPGQGLQFLFEYFSETQRNKGNFPGRFSGRQFSNSRSEMNVSTLELGDSALYLCASSLQGVLTDTQYFGPGTRLTVL.

The chain recombines TRBV7-9 with TRBJ2-6; D perhaps matches TRBD2 (5 bases). The germline V gene encodes CDR1 SEHNR and CDR2 FQNEAQ (reference sequence). The CDR3 is 13 amino acids. V gave up 8 bases and J gave up 4 bases, with 9 bases separating them. CDR3 in amino acids: CASGGAGANVLTF. The CDR3 nucleotides read TGTGCCAGCGGAGGTGCCGGGGCCAACGTCCTGACTTTC.

In this sample, this clonotype turned up a few times. The chain has TRBV25-1 and TRBJ2-5; 13 bases are a match to TRBD2. CDR3 length: 18 residues. Germline V CDR1 and CDR2: MGHDK, SYGVNS. V lost 3 bases and J lost 1; bases outside the gene matches: 8. The CDR3 nucleotides read TGTGCCAGCAGTGATACTAGCGGGAGGGCCGGGAGCCAAGAGACCCAGTACTTC. Its protein product is CASSDTSGRAGSQETQYF.

CDR3 sequence (DNA): TGTGCCAGCTCACCCCGATGGCAGCCTTACGAGCAGTACTTC. This translates into CASSPRWQPYEQYF. The V gene is TRBV18, the J gene TRBJ2-7; D remains ambiguous. The CDR3 covers 14 residues. The germline CDR1 and CDR2 sequences are KGHSH and LQKENI. Trimming left V 3 bases short and J 4 bases short, with 13 bases between.

The chain is built from TRBV4-1 and TRBJ1-2; a weak D match, TRBD1 (5 bases). CDR1 MGHRA and CDR2 YSYEKL come from the germline V gene. The CDR3 loop spans 16 amino acids. Trimming took off 2 bases at V and 8 bases at J, with 21 bases between the two ends. CDR3 sequence reads: CASSQPLAGTKDGYTF. The DNA for the CDR3 is TGCGCCAGCAGCCAACCCCTCGCCGGGACTAAGGACGGCTACACCTTC.

Only a few counts were recorded for this clonotype. V is TRBV4-1 and J is TRBJ2-7, with TRBD2 identical over 9 bases. Per the germline V gene, CDR1 is MGHRA and CDR2 is YSYEKL. Trimming removed 0 bases from V and 6 bases from J; junction bases left unmatched: 12. This CDR3 contains 17 residues. In DNA form, the CDR3 reads TGCGCCAGCAGCCAAGATGACGCTAGCGGGATTCCGGCCGAGCAGTACTTC. Amino acid sequence: CASSQDDASGIPAEQYF.

This clonotype was recorded many times. This chain links TRBV7-2 with TRBJ1-6; D is uncertain. The CDR3 extends over 11 amino acids. V was trimmed by 1 base and J by 14 bases, leaving 6 bases between them. Germline CDR1 SGHTA, CDR2 FQGNSA. CDR3 nucleotide sequence: TGTGCCAGCAGCTTAGGGGTCACCCTCCACTTT. This sequence encodes CASSLGVTLHF. Using reference TRBV7-2 and TRBJ1-6 for the parts outside the CDR3, the full variable domain is GAGVSQSPSNKVTEKGKDVELRCDPISGHTALYWYRQSLGQGLEFLIYFQGNSAPDKSGLPSDRFSAERTGGSVSTLTIQRTQQEDSAVYLCASSLGVTLHFGNGTRLTVT.

The rearrangement joins TRBV11-2 to TRBJ2-5; TRBD1 aligns across 9 bases. The CDR3 runs to 13 residues. V shed 11 bases, J shed 3 bases, and the junction held 7 bases outside the gene matches. Germline values: CDR1 SGHAT, CDR2 FQNNGV. CDR3 DNA sequence: TGTGCCTGGTCCCGGGACAGGGAAGAGACCCAGTACTTC. Protein: CAWSRDREETQYF. Filled out from reference TRBV11-2 and TRBJ2-5, the complete variable domain reads EAGVAQSPRYKIIEKRQSVAFWCNPISGHATLYWYQQILGQGPKLLIQFQNNGVVDDSQLPKDRFSAERLKGVDSTLKIQPAKLEDSAVYLCAWSRDREETQYFGPGTRLLVL.